The clone carrying this TCR beta chain was recorded a few times. What it recognizes is unknown. Nobody among the patients had been given any treatment before thyroid surgery. This record comes from a study of metastatic and nonmetastatic thyroid tumors. Study context: Where malignant and benign thyroid patients were concerned, repertoires were compared across blood and tumor or nodule tissue. Findings of the study overall: Relative to benign nodules, malignant thyroid tumors were reportedly characterized by significantly elevated TCR beta diversity in blood and tumor.

V was cut by 3 bases and J by 6 bases, with 11 bases left in between. CDR1 is MNHEY and CDR2 is SMNVEV in the germline V gene (reference sequence). CDR3 length: 14 residues. TCRdb reanalyzed the PCR reads via MiXCR. The sample consists of around 20,000 clones, 15% to 20% of them appearing once. The clonotype originates from a female donor with papillary thyroid cancer or a benign thyroid nodule (not recorded which). Some clones in this sample may be carry-over from other donors' samples. Sequencing was done on a sample of blood. The chain has TRBV27 and TRBJ1-4; D ambiguous. The CDR3 sequence is CASSLEHPDEKLFF. Written as DNA, the CDR3 is TGTGCCAGCAGTTTGGAACATCCGGATGAAAAACTGTTTTTT.